This TCR beta chain originates from a study of metastatic and nonmetastatic thyroid tumors. Study-wide background: Across peripheral blood and tumor or nodule tissue samples taken from malignant and benign thyroid patients, the repertoires were compared with one another. The study, taken as a whole, reports: Reportedly, malignant thyroid tumors had significantly higher TCR beta diversity than benign nodules, in blood and tumor.

Worth noting for this clone: Its antigen is still unknown. A much larger clone lies one base from this, so it may be a read error.

Methods used by the authors: To classify distant metastasis in papillary thyroid cancer, a model was built from CDR3 differences across clinicopathological groups. Using MiXCR, TCRdb re-called clones from the PCR reads. Here the V and J calls rest on TCRdb's processing, not on the authors' analysis. The data contain roughly 40,000 clones, less than 20% of them singletons. Patients were all untreated before their thyroid surgery. What was sequenced was tumor tissue. This clonotype was sampled from a female donor with papillary thyroid cancer or a benign thyroid nodule (not recorded which). Some clones in this sample may be carry-over from other donors' samples.

The CDR3 protein is CSVDTGFSYEQYF. Here the CDR3 DNA reads TGCAGCGTTGATACAGGGTTTTCCTACGAGCAGTACTTC. V is TRBV29-1 and J is TRBJ2-7, with TRBD1 as a possible D gene (6 bases). The CDR3 runs to 13 residues. CDR1 and CDR2 from the germline V gene are SQVTM and ANQGSEA. The V gene lost 3 bases and the J gene lost 1 base, with 10 bases spanning the gap.